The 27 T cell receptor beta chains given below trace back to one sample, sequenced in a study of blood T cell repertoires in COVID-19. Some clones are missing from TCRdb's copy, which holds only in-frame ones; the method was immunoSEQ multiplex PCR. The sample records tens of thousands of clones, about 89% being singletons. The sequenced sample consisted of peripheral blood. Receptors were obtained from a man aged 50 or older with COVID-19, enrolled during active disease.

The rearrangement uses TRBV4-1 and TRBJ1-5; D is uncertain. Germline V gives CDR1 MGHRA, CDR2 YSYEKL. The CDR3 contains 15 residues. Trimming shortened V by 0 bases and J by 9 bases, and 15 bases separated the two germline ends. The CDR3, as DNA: TGCGCCAGCAGCCAAGACCCCTCAAGACAAGGGCCCCAGCATTTT. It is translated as CASSQDPSRQGPQHF.

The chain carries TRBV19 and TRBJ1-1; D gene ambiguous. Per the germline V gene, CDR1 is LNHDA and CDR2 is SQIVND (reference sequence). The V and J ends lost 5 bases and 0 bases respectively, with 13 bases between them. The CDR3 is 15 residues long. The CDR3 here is CASSFSTYMNTEAFF. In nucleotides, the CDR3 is TGTGCCAGTAGTTTCTCGACATACATGAACACTGAAGCTTTCTTT.

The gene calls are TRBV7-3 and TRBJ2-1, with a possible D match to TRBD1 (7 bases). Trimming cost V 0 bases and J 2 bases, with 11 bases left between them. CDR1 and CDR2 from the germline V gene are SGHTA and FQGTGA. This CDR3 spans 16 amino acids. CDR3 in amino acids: CASSLTAGGTYNEQFF. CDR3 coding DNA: TGTGCCAGCAGCTTAACGGCAGGGGGGACCTACAATGAGCAGTTCTTC.

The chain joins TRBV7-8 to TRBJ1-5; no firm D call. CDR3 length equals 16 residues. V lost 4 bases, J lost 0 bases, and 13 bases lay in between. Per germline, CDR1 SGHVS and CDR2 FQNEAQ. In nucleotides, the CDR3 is TGTGCCAGCAGCTCCCTTGAGAGATTTAGCAATCAGCCCCAGCATTTT. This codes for CASSSLERFSNQPQHF.

CDR3 DNA sequence: TGTGCCAGCAGTCCGACACTCGCGAACACCGGGGAGCTGTTTTTT. Its translation is CASSPTLANTGELFF. This chain joins TRBV2 and TRBJ2-2; D is unresolved. The CDR3 is 15 residues long. CDR1 and CDR2 from the germline V gene are SNHLY and FYNNEI. Deletions cut 5 bases from V and 0 bases from J, with 10 bases between.

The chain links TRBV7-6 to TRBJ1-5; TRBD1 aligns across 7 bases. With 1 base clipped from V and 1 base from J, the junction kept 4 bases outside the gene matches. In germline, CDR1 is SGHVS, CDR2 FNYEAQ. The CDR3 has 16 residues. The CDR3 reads CASSLDRGLSNQPQHF. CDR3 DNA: TGTGCCAGCAGCTTAGACAGGGGTCTGAGCAATCAGCCCCAGCATTTT.

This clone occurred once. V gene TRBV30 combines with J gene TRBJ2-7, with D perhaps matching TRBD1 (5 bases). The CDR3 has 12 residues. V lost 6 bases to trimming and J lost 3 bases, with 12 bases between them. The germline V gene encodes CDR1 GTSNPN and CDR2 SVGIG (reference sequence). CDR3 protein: CACLTVVYEQYF. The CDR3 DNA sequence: TGTGCCTGCCTGACAGTCGTCTACGAGCAGTACTTC.

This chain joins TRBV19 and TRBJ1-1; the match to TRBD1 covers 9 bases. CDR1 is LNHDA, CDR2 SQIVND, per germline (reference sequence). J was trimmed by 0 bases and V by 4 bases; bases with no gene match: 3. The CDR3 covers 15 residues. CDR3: CASSTGDRVNTEAFF. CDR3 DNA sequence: TGTGCCAGTAGTACCGGGGACAGGGTGAACACTGAAGCTTTCTTT.

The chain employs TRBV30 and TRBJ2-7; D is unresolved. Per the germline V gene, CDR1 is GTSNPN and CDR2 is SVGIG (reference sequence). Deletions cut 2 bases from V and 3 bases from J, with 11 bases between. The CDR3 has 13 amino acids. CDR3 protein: CAWSTARLYEQYF. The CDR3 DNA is TGTGCCTGGAGTACGGCCAGACTCTACGAGCAGTACTTC.

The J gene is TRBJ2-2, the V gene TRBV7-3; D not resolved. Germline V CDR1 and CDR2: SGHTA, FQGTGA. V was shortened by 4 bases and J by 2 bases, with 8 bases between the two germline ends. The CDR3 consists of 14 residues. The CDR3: CASSSTRNTGELFF. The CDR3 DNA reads TGTGCCAGCAGCTCCACTCGAAACACCGGGGAGCTGTTTTTT.

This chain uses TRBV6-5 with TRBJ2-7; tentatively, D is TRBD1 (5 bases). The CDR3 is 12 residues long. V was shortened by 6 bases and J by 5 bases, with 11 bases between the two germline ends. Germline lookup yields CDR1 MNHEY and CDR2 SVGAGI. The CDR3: CASRVQGDEQYF. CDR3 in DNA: TGTGCCAGCAGAGTTCAAGGGGACGAGCAGTACTTC.

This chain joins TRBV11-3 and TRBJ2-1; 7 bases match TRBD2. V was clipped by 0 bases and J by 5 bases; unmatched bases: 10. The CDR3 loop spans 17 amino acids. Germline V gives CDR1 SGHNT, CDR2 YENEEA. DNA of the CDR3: TGTGCCAGCAGCTTAGATGGGGGGAAGCGGGGAGACAATGAGCAGTTCTTC. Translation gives CASSLDGGKRGDNEQFF.

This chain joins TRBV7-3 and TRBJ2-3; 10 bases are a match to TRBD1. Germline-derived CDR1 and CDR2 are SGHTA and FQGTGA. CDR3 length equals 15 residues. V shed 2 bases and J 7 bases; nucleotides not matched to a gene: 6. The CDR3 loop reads CASSLGTGVSYTQYF. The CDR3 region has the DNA TGTGCCAGCAGCTTAGGGACAGGGGTTTCTTATACGCAGTATTTT.

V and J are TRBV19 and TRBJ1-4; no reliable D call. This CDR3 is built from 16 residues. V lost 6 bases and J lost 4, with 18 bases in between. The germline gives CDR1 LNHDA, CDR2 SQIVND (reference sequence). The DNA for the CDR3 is TGTGCCAGTAGACGACACGAGCTACGATATAATGAAAAACTGTTTTTT. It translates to CASRRHELRYNEKLFF.

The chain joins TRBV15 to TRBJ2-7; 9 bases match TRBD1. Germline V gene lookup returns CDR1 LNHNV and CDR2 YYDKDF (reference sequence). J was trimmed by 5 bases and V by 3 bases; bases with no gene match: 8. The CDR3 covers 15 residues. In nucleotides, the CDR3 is TGTGCCACCAGCAGTCGTGGGACAGGGCGCGACGAGCAGTACTTC. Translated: CATSSRGTGRDEQYF.

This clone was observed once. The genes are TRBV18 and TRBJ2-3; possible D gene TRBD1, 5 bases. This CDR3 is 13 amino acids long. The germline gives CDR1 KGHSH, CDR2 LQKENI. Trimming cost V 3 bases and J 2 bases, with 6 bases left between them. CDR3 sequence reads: CASSPTATDTQYF. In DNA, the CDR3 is TGTGCCAGCTCACCGACAGCCACAGATACGCAGTATTTT.

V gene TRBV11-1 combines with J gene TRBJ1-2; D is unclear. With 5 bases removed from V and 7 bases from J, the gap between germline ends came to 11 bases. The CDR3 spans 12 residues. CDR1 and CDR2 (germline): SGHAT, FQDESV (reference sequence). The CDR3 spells CASSHDTGGYTF. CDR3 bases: TGTGCCAGCAGCCATGACACTGGTGGCTACACCTTC.

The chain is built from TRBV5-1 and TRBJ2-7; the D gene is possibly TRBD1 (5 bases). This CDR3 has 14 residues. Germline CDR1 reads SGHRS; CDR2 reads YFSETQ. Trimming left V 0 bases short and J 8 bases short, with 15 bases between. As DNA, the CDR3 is TGCGCCAGCAGCTTGGGGCAGGGCCCTAACCAGCAGTACTTC. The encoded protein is CASSLGQGPNQQYF.

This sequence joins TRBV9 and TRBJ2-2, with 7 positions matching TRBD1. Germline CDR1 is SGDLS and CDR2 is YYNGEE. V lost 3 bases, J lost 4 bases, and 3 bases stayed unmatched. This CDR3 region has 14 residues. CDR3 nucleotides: TGTGCCAGCAGCGCTTGGGACAGCACCGGGGAGCTGTTTTTT. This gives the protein CASSAWDSTGELFF.

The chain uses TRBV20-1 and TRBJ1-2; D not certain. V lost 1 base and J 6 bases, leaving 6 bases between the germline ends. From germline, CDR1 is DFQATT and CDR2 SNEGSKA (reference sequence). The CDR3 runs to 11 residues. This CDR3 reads CSARGQNGYTF. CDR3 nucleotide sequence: TGCAGTGCTAGAGGGCAGAATGGCTACACCTTC.

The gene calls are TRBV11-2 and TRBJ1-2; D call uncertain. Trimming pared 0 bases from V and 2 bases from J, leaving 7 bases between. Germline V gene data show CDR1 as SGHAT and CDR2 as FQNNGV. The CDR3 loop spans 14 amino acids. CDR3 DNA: TGTGCCAGCAGCTTAGAGGGCAGAAACTATGGCTACACCTTC. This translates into CASSLEGRNYGYTF.

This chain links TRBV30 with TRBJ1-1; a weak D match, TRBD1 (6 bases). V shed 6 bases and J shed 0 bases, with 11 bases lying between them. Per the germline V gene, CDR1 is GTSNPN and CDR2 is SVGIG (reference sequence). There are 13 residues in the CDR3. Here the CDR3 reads CACRDIMNTEAFF. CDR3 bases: TGTGCCTGTAGGGACATCATGAACACTGAAGCTTTCTTT.

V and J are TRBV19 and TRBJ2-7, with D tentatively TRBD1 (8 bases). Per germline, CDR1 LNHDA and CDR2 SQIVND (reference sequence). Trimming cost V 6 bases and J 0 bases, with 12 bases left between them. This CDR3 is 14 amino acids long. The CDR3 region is CASSTGGGSYEQYF. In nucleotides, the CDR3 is TGTGCCAGTAGCACAGGGGGGGGCTCCTACGAGCAGTACTTC.

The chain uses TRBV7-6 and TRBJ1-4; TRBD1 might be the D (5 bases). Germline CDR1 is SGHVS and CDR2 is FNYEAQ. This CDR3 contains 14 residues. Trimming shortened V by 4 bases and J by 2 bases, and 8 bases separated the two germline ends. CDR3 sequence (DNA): TGTGCCAGCAGCTCGGGGGGTACTAATGAAAAACTGTTTTTT. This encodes CASSSGGTNEKLFF.

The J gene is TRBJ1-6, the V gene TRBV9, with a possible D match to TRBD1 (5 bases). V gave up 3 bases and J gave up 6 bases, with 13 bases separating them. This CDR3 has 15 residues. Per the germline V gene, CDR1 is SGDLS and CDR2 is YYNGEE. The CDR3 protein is CASSALQGPNSPLHF. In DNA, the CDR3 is TGTGCCAGCAGCGCCCTTCAGGGCCCTAATTCACCCCTCCACTTT.

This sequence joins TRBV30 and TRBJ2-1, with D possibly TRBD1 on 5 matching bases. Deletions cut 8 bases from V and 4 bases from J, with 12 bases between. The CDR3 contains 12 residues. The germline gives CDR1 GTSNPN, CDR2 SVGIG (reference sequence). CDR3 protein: CAQGVAYNEQFF. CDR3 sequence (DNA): TGTGCCCAAGGGGTAGCATACAATGAGCAGTTCTTC.

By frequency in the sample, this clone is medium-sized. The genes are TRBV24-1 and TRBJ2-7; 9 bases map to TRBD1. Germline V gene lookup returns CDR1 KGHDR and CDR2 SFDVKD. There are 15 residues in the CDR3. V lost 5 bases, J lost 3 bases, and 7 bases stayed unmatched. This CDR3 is CATSAFTDRGYEQYF. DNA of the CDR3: TGTGCCACCAGTGCCTTCACGGACAGGGGCTACGAGCAGTACTTC.